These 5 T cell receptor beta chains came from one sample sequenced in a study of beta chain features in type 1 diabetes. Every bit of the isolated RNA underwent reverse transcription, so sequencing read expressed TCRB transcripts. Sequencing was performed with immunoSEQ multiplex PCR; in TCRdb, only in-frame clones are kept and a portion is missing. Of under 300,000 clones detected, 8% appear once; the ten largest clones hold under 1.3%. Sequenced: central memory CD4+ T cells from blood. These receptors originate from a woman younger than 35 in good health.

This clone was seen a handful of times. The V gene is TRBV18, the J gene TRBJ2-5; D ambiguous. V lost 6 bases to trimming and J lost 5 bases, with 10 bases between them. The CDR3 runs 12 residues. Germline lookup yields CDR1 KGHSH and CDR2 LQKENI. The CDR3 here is CASSLLGETQYF. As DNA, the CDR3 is TGTGCCAGCTCTCTACTCGGGGAGACCCAGTACTTC.

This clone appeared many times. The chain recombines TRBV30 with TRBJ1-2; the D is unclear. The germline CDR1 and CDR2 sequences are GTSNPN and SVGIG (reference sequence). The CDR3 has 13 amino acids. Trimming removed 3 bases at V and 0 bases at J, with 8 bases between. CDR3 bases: TGTGCCTGGAGGGCGCCAACTAACTATGGCTACACCTTC. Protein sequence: CAWRAPTNYGYTF. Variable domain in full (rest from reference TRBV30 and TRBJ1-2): SQTIHQWPATLVQPVGSPLSLECTVEGTSNPNLYWYRQAAGRGLQLLFYSVGIGQISSEVPQNLSASRPQDRQFILSSKKLLLSDSGFYLCAWRAPTNYGYTFGSGTRLTVV.

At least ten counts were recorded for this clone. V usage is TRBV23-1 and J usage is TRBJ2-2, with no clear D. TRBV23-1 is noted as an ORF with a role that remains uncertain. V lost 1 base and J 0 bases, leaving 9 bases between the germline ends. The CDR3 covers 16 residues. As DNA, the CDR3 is TGCGCCAGCAGTCAATGGTGGCACTCGAACACCGGGGAGCTGTTTTTT. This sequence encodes CASSQWWHSNTGELFF.

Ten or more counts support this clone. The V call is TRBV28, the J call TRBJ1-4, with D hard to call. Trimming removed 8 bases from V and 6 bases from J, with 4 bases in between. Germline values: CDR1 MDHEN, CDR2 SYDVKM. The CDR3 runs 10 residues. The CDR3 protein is CASYDEKLFF. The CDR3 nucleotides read TGTGCCAGCTATGATGAAAAACTGTTTTTT.

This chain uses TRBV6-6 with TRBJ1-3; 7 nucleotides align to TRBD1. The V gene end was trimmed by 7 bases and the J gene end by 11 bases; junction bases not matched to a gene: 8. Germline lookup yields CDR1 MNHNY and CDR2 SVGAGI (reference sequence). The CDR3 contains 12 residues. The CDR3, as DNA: TGTGCCAGCAAAAATTTAGGGGGCTCCATATATTTT. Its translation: CASKNLGGSIYF.